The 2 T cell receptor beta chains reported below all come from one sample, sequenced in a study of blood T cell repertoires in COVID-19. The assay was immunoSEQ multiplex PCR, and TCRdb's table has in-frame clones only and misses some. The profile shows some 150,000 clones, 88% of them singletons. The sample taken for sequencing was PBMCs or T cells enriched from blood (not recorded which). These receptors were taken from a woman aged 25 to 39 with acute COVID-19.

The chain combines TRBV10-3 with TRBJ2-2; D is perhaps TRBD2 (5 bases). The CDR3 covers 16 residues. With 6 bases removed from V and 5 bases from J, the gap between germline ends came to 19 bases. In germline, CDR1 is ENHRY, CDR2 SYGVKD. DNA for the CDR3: TGTGCCATCAGGGCCCTTGGTGAGGGAATTACCGGGGAGCTGTTTTTT. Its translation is CAIRALGEGITGELFF.

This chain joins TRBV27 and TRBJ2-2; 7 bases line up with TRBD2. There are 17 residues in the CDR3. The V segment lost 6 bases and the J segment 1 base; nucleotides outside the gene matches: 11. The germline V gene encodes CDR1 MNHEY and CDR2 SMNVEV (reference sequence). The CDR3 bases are TGTGCCAGCAGCCCCAGAGGAGCGGGAAGGAACACCGGGGAGCTGTTTTTT. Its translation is CASSPRGAGRNTGELFF.